Listed below are T cell receptor beta chains from one sample, sequenced in a study of OX40 agonist ivuxolimab in advanced cancers. The data were produced by immunoSEQ multiplex PCR, yet TCRdb's version contains in-frame clones alone and is incomplete. Among about 82,000 clones, 91% were seen once, and the ten largest hold 2.3%. The sample here was CD4+ or CD8+ T cells sorted from blood, taken in a trial of the OX40 agonist ivuxolimab. The source is an adult with an advanced solid tumor such as melanoma, head and neck, liver or kidney cancer. The CDR3 runs from the conserved cysteine through the conserved F or W. The D gene is left open where the match is weak. Expanded clones get a size class; other rows say once, few or many, or leave the size out.

j_call,d_call,v_call,clone_size,cdr3_aa,cdr3_nt
TRBJ2-1,TRBD2,TRBV30,once,CAWRGFISEREGPYNEQFF,TGTGCCTGGAGGGGGTTTATTTCCGAGCGGGAGGGCCCTTACAATGAGCAGTTCTTC
TRBJ1-4,NA,TRBV28,once,CASAEGWATNEKLFF,TGTGCCAGCGCGGAGGGCTGGGCAACTAATGAAAAACTGTTTTTT
TRBJ2-1,TRBD2,TRBV5-6,NA,CASSFQGLAGVGEQFF,TGTGCCAGCAGCTTCCAAGGACTAGCGGGAGTGGGAGAGCAGTTCTTC
TRBJ2-2,TRBD1,TRBV10-3,NA,CAITVDRVGMGELFF,TGTGCCATCACCGTAGACAGGGTTGGGATGGGCGAGCTGTTTTTT
TRBJ2-7,TRBD2,TRBV4-2,NA,CASSQEVVSSGRGEQYF,TGTGCCAGCAGCCAAGAGGTGGTTTCTAGCGGGAGAGGGGAGCAGTACTTC
TRBJ2-5,NA,TRBV5-6,NA,CASSLVSMYQETQYF,TGTGCCAGCAGCTTGGTGAGCATGTACCAAGAGACCCAGTACTTC
TRBJ2-7,TRBD2,TRBV6-5,NA,CASSYGSGGQIYEQYF,TGTGCCAGCAGTTACGGATCGGGAGGGCAAATATACGAGCAGTACTTC
TRBJ1-3,NA,TRBV28,NA,CASSFVSGTNRNTIYF,TGTGCCAGCAGTTTCGTTTCTGGGACGAATAGAAACACCATATATTTT
TRBJ1-3,NA,TRBV6-5,NA,CASSYRATIYF,TGTGCCAGCAGTTACAGGGCCACCATATATTTT
TRBJ2-1,NA,TRBV6-4,NA,CASSLDREGEQFF,TGTGCCAGCAGTCTCGACAGGGAGGGTGAGCAGTTCTTC
TRBJ1-2,NA,TRBV14,NA,CASSQVPGAVGYTF,TGTGCCAGCAGCCAAGTTCCGGGGGCGGTTGGCTACACCTTC
TRBJ1-1,NA,TRBV5-1,NA,CASSSFSPSNTEAFF,TGCGCCAGCAGCTCCTTCAGCCCCTCGAACACTGAAGCTTTCTTT
TRBJ1-1,NA,TRBV19,NA,CASSPLGVGNTEAFF,TGTGCCAGTAGTCCACTCGGGGTGGGGAACACTGAAGCTTTCTTT
TRBJ2-1,TRBD2,TRBV18,NA,CASSPAGTSVYNEQFF,TGTGCCAGCTCACCAGCCGGGACTAGCGTATACAATGAGCAGTTCTTC
TRBJ2-5,NA,TRBV10-3,NA,CAIGKNRQETQYF,TGTGCCATCGGGAAGAACAGGCAAGAGACCCAGTACTTC
TRBJ2-6,TRBD1,TRBV2,NA,CASVGQGAGANVLTF,TGTGCCAGCGTGGGACAGGGGGCTGGGGCCAACGTCCTGACTTTC
TRBJ2-7,TRBD1,TRBV6-1,NA,CASSALFGTGNLYEQYF,TGTGCCAGCAGTGCATTATTTGGGACAGGGAATCTCTACGAGCAGTACTTC
TRBJ1-4,NA,TRBV27,NA,CASSLYGKTNEKLFF,TGTGCCAGCAGTTTATACGGCAAAACTAATGAAAAACTGTTTTTT
TRBJ2-3,NA,TRBV11-3,NA,CASSLEGLPDLPRYF,TGTGCCAGCAGCTTGGAGGGGCTCCCCGATCTACCGCGGTATTTT
TRBJ1-1,TRBD1,TRBV5-1,NA,CASSVDRVDTEAFF,TGCGCCAGCAGCGTAGACAGGGTCGACACTGAAGCTTTCTTT
TRBJ1-3,NA,TRBV6-1,NA,CASTSGYGNTIYF,TGTGCCAGCACATCAGGGTACGGAAACACCATATATTTT
TRBJ1-6,NA,TRBV2,NA,CASSLERDNSPLHF,TGTGCCAGCAGTTTGGAACGGGATAATTCACCCCTCCACTTT
TRBJ2-2,TRBD2,TRBV10-3,NA,CATNRRTTSGTGELFF,TGTGCCACCAATAGGCGCACGACTAGCGGGACCGGGGAGCTGTTTTTT
TRBJ2-1,NA,TRBV10-2,NA,CASSERRFEQFF,TGCGCCAGCAGTGAGCGAAGGTTTGAGCAGTTCTTC
TRBJ2-5,NA,TRBV30,NA,CAWSYLTGRETQYF,TGTGCCTGGAGCTACTTGACTGGGCGGGAGACCCAGTACTTC
TRBJ1-5,NA,TRBV7-2,NA,CASSFGANQPQHF,TGTGCCAGCAGCTTTGGCGCGAATCAGCCCCAGCATTTT
TRBJ2-2,NA,TRBV5-1,NA,CASSYVGDTGELFF,TGCGCCAGCAGCTATGTGGGCGACACCGGGGAGCTGTTTTTT
TRBJ1-4,TRBD1,TRBV7-2,NA,CASSLAPKGAGDEKLFF,TGTGCCAGCAGCTTAGCGCCAAAGGGGGCCGGCGATGAAAAACTGTTTTTT
TRBJ2-2,NA,TRBV10-1,NA,CASSESSNTGELFF,TGCGCCAGCAGTGAGTCCTCAAACACCGGGGAGCTGTTTTTT
TRBJ2-1,TRBD2,TRBV6-5,NA,CASSYSGGRGNEQFF,TGTGCCAGCAGTTACAGTGGCGGGAGGGGCAATGAGCAGTTCTTC
TRBJ2-3,TRBD2,TRBV11-3,NA,CASRRGGTDTQYF,TGTGCCAGCAGGAGGGGAGGGACAGATACGCAGTATTTT
TRBJ2-7,NA,TRBV6-1,NA,CASRGYLDVFYEQYF,TGTGCCAGCAGGGGTTATTTGGACGTGTTCTACGAGCAGTACTTC
TRBJ1-4,TRBD1,TRBV4-1,few,CASSPGQPTNEKLFF,TGCGCCAGCAGCCCGGGACAGCCAACTAATGAAAAACTGTTTTTT
TRBJ2-5,TRBD1,TRBV18,NA,CASYPPTGGQETQYF,TGTGCCAGCTATCCGCCGACAGGGGGGCAAGAGACCCAGTACTTC
TRBJ2-1,NA,TRBV11-2,once,CASSPPVGGRSPYNEQFF,TGTGCCAGCAGCCCCCCCGTTGGAGGGAGAAGTCCCTACAATGAGCAGTTCTTC
TRBJ1-1,NA,TRBV5-6,NA,CASRPGLGNTEAFF,TGTGCCAGCAGGCCAGGGCTCGGGAACACTGAAGCTTTCTTT
TRBJ1-5,NA,TRBV12-2,NA,CASRTSPPRTGPSQPQHF,TGTGCAAGTCGCACCTCCCCCCCCCGGACAGGGCCGTCTCAGCCCCAGCATTTT
TRBJ2-7,NA,TRBV30,NA,CAWSVLAGYEQYF,TGTGCCTGGAGTGTTCTGGCCGGCTACGAGCAGTACTTC
TRBJ1-5,TRBD1,TRBV2,NA,CASSELRQGKPQHF,TGTGCCAGCAGTGAATTGAGACAGGGCAAGCCCCAGCATTTT
TRBJ1-2,NA,TRBV19,NA,CASSILYRTTSGYGYTF,TGTGCCAGTAGTATCCTCTACAGGACTACTAGTGGCTATGGCTACACCTTC
TRBJ2-5,NA,TRBV2,NA,CASNLGIQETQYF,TGTGCCAGCAATTTAGGGATTCAAGAGACCCAGTACTTC
TRBJ1-1,NA,TRBV30,NA,CAWSAPLGRTEAFF,TGTGCCTGGAGTGCACCGCTAGGGAGGACTGAAGCTTTCTTT
TRBJ2-1,NA,TRBV10-3,NA,CAISVDPRNEQFF,TGTGCCATCAGTGTGGACCCCCGCAATGAGCAGTTCTTC
TRBJ2-5,NA,TRBV10-2,NA,CASRTQKETQYF,TGCGCCAGCAGGACCCAAAAAGAGACCCAGTACTTC